These 8 T cell receptor beta chains were sequenced from one sample in a study of T cell repertoires in cytomegalovirus infection. TCRdb ran MiXCR on the reads and lists one entry per CDR3 protein. The sample has about 60,000 distinct CDR3 sequences; around 34% are singletons. No antigen has been assigned to these receptors. The sample taken for sequencing was PBMCs, sequenced either directly or after in vitro stimulation (not recorded which). Receptors originate from a human donor in good health (CMV status not recorded). Some clones in this sample may be carry-over from other donors' samples.

The V gene is TRBV19, the J gene TRBJ2-3; D not certain. The CDR3 extends over 17 amino acids. CDR1 is LNHDA and CDR2 is SQIVND in the germline V gene (reference sequence). V lost 7 bases to trimming and J lost 7 bases, with 27 bases between them. The CDR3 here is CASNPGSSPSLYHTQYF. The CDR3 DNA reads as TGTGCCAGTAATCCCGGGTCCTCCCCATCACTTTACCATACGCAGTATTTT.

There are many counts of this clonotype. This chain connects TRBV12-3 or TRBV12-4 to TRBJ2-3, with unresolved D. The germline V and J ends were trimmed by 3 bases and 2 bases, with 9 bases remaining between them. This CDR3 is 14 amino acids long. DNA for the CDR3: TGTGCCAGCAGTTTTCCCGAAACCACAGATACGCAGTATTTT. Its translation is CASSFPETTDTQYF.

The gene calls are TRBV3-1 and TRBJ1-4; D unclear. V shed 0 bases and J shed 7 bases, with 0 bases lying between them. The CDR3 length is 11 residues. Germline CDR1 LGHDT, CDR2 YNNKEL (reference sequence). CDR3 loop: CASSQDEKLFF. The CDR3 DNA sequence: TGTGCCAGCAGCCAAGATGAAAAACTGTTTTTT. Drawing the rest from reference TRBV3-1 and TRBJ1-4, the complete variable domain is DTAVSQTPKYLVTQMGNDKSIKCEQNLGHDTMYWYKQDSKKFLKIMFSYNNKELIINETVPNRFSPKSPDKAHLNLHINSLELGDSAVYFCASSQDEKLFFGSGTQLSVL.

In its sample, this clonotype was seen many times. J is TRBJ2-1 and V is TRBV6-5, with 13 positions matching TRBD2. Germline V gene data show CDR1 as MNHEY and CDR2 as SVGAGI. The junction had 5 bases not matched to a gene; V was cut back by 3 bases and J by 3 bases. The CDR3 length is 17 residues. The CDR3 loop is CASSYRLAGGYYNEQFF. DNA of the CDR3: TGTGCCAGCAGTTATCGACTAGCGGGAGGTTACTACAATGAGCAGTTCTTC.

The sample holds a few counts of this clonotype. This chain links TRBV3-1 with TRBJ2-7; 10 bases map to TRBD1. V shed 2 bases, J shed 0 bases, and the junction held 4 bases outside the gene matches. CDR3 length equals 16 residues. The germline CDR1 and CDR2 sequences are LGHDT and YNNKEL (reference sequence). The CDR3: CASSQRGTGVSYEQYF. Here the CDR3 DNA reads TGTGCCAGCAGCCAACGTGGGACAGGGGTCTCCTACGAGCAGTACTTC.

This clonotype has more than one count but fewer than ten. CDR3: CASSSTTDTQYF. DNA for the CDR3: TGTGCCAGCAGTTCCACCACAGATACGCAGTATTTT. The J gene is TRBJ2-3, the V gene TRBV6-2 or TRBV6-3; D call uncertain. Per germline, CDR1 MNHEY and CDR2 SVGEGT. This CDR3 spans 12 amino acids. V dropped 4 bases and J dropped 2 bases, with 4 bases sitting between them.

The chain is built from TRBV4-1 and TRBJ2-1; 8 bases map to TRBD1. The CDR3 runs to 16 residues. V trimming: 4 bases; J trimming: 4 bases; junction bases outside the gene matches: 9. Germline CDR1 and CDR2: MGHRA and YSYEKL. CDR3 residues: CASSLGQGKGYNEQFF. CDR3 in DNA: TGCGCCAGCAGCCTCGGACAGGGAAAAGGATACAATGAGCAGTTCTTC.

The chain uses TRBV7-8 and TRBJ1-1, with D perhaps matching TRBD1 (5 bases). Germline-derived CDR1 and CDR2 are SGHVS and FQNEAQ. This CDR3 is built from 14 residues. Trimming took off 5 bases at V and 1 base at J, with 11 bases between the two ends. The CDR3 loop reads CASSVAGGNTEAFF. Written as DNA, the CDR3 is TGTGCCAGCAGCGTTGCCGGGGGGAACACTGAAGCTTTCTTT.